The 14 T cell receptor beta chains reported below all come from one sample, sequenced in a study of T cells after yellow fever vaccination. MiXCR, applied by TCRdb to the 5' RACE reads, yields one record per CDR3 protein. The table has 300,000 to 350,000 distinct CDR3 sequences, 3% to 4.5% seen once. The specimen comprised PBMCs, sampled 5 days after the yellow fever booster vaccination. The receptors here all came from a man between 18 and 35 years old who received the YFV17D yellow fever vaccine.

This clonotype was found many times. This sequence joins TRBV20-1 and TRBJ2-3; possible D gene TRBD1, 5 bases. From germline, CDR1 is DFQATT and CDR2 SNEGSKA (reference sequence). The CDR3 runs to 14 residues. V lost 3 bases and J 1 base, leaving 11 bases between the germline ends. This CDR3 reads CSARWQGGTDTQYF. CDR3 bases: TGCAGTGCTAGGTGGCAGGGTGGCACAGATACGCAGTATTTT.

Only a few counts were recorded for this clonotype. V is TRBV5-6 and J is TRBJ1-1; D is uncertain. This CDR3 contains 16 residues. Germline V gene data show CDR1 as SGHDT and CDR2 as YYEEEE. Deletions cut 0 bases from V and 7 bases from J, with 19 bases between. The CDR3 DNA reads as TGTGCCAGCAGCTTGGGTCCAGCCATACGGAGTGGTGAAGCTTTCTTT. It encodes CASSLGPAIRSGEAFF.

The chain employs TRBV7-8 and TRBJ1-6, with D perhaps TRBD1 (5 bases). V lost 8 bases to trimming and J lost 3 bases, with 14 bases between them. This CDR3 is 15 amino acids long. The germline gives CDR1 SGHVS, CDR2 FQNEAQ. The DNA of the CDR3 is TGTGCCAGCGACCCTCGGGACTTCTATAATTCACCCCTCCACTTT. Translating it yields CASDPRDFYNSPLHF. The variable domain in full, with the rest retrieved from reference TRBV7-8 and TRBJ1-6, is GAGVSQSPRYKVAKRGQDVALRCDPISGHVSLFWYQQALGQGPEFLTYFQNEAQLDKSGLPSDRFFAERPEGSVSTLKIQRTQQEDSAVYLCASDPRDFYNSPLHFGNGTRLTVT.

This clonotype was seen many times. The J gene is TRBJ1-6, the V gene TRBV4-2, with 9 bases matching TRBD1. Germline values: CDR1 LGHNA, CDR2 YNFKEQ. The CDR3 has 16 amino acids. After removal of 0 bases from V and 6 bases from J, the junction contained 3 bases not matched to a gene. The CDR3 DNA reads as TGTGCCAGCAGCCAAGATCCGGGACAGGGTAATTCACCCCTCCACTTT. Amino acid sequence: CASSQDPGQGNSPLHF.

This clonotype was seen many times. The chain links TRBV28 to TRBJ2-1; TRBD2 might be the D (5 bases). The CDR3 is made up of 11 amino acids. V lost 10 bases and J lost 9, with 13 bases in between. Looked up from germline, CDR1 is MDHEN and CDR2 is SYDVKM. The CDR3 loop is CATSDWTEQFF. The CDR3 DNA reads as TGTGCCACCTCGGACTGGACTGAGCAGTTCTTC.

This clonotype was picked up a small number of times. This chain links TRBV4-3 with TRBJ1-2; no reliable D call. The V and J ends lost 1 base and 5 bases respectively, with 17 bases between them. This CDR3 has 16 amino acids. Germline V gives CDR1 LGHNA, CDR2 YSLEER. This CDR3 is CASSQVMGSYLYGYTF. CDR3 nucleotides: TGCGCCAGCAGCCAAGTTATGGGATCATACCTTTATGGCTACACCTTC.

The genes are TRBV18 and TRBJ1-1; D might be TRBD1 (6 bases). Germline V lookup: CDR1 KGHSH, CDR2 LQKENI. The CDR3 is 13 amino acids. V dropped 7 bases and J dropped 6 bases, with 15 bases sitting between them. The CDR3 DNA is TGTGCCAGCTTCCCAGGGGTCGGGGCTGAAGCTTTCTTT. Protein: CASFPGVGAEAFF.

This clonotype occurred many times. V usage is TRBV11-2 and J usage is TRBJ1-2; tentative D call: TRBD1 (5 bases). This CDR3 is built from 14 residues. V was cut by 5 bases and J by 4 bases, with 14 bases left in between. Germline V gene sequence: CDR1 SGHAT, CDR2 FQNNGV. Here the CDR3 reads CASSVPGSSYGYTF. CDR3 DNA: TGTGCCAGCAGCGTACCAGGGTCGAGCTATGGCTACACCTTC.

This rearrangement joins TRBV5-1 to TRBJ2-5, with a possible D match to TRBD1 (7 bases). Germline V gene lookup returns CDR1 SGHRS and CDR2 YFSETQ. This CDR3 is built from 14 residues. The ends were cut back, 4 bases at V and 4 bases at J, with 14 bases in the middle. The CDR3 loop reads CASSAGQFLETQYF. Written as DNA, the CDR3 is TGCGCCAGCAGCGCGGGACAGTTTCTAGAGACCCAGTACTTC.

The sample holds a few counts of this clonotype. The chain has TRBV9 and TRBJ2-3, with D possibly matching TRBD1 (5 bases). The CDR3 loop spans 14 amino acids. Trimming removed 0 bases from V and 4 bases from J, with 9 bases in between. Germline-derived CDR1 and CDR2 are SGDLS and YYNGEE. DNA for the CDR3: TGTGCCAGCAGCGTAGAGGGGCTCGCAGATACGCAGTATTTT. This encodes CASSVEGLADTQYF.

The chain couples TRBV5-4 to TRBJ2-5, with a weak D call TRBD1 (6 bases). This CDR3 is built from 16 residues. Germline assignment: CDR1 SGHNT and CDR2 YYREEE (reference sequence). Trimming removed 3 bases from V and 5 bases from J, with 20 bases in between. This chain's CDR3 is CASSSSGTPKGETQYF. CDR3 in DNA: TGTGCCAGCAGCTCATCCGGGACACCGAAGGGGGAGACCCAGTACTTC. Full variable domain (missing parts from reference TRBV5-4 and TRBJ2-5): ETGVTQSPTHLIKTRGQQVTLRCSSQSGHNTVSWYQQALGQGPQFIFQYYREEENGRGNFPPRFSGLQFPNYSSELNVNALELDDSALYLCASSSSGTPKGETQYFGPGTRLLVL.

This clonotype was found a few times. The V and J genes are TRBV5-4 and TRBJ2-5, with TRBD1 matching 10 bases. V shed 5 bases, J shed 2 bases, and the junction held 6 bases outside the gene matches. From germline, CDR1 is SGHNT and CDR2 YYREEE (reference sequence). The CDR3 runs to 15 residues. The CDR3 is CASRSRTGGQETQYF. DNA of the CDR3: TGTGCCAGCAGATCAAGGACAGGGGGGCAAGAGACCCAGTACTTC.

The sample holds many counts of this clonotype. The chain links TRBV5-1 to TRBJ2-3; 8 nucleotides agree with TRBD1. Losses at the gene ends were 0 bases for V and 0 bases for J; bases not matched to a gene: 6. Germline V CDR1 and CDR2: SGHRS, YFSETQ. The CDR3 sequence is 17 residues long. CDR3 sequence (DNA): TGCGCCAGCAGCTTGGCCAGGGGGCCACTTAGCACAGATACGCAGTATTTT. Its protein product is CASSLARGPLSTDTQYF.

This clonotype was observed a few times. This sequence joins TRBV20-1 and TRBJ2-3; TRBD2 matches at 7 bases. CDR1 and CDR2 from the germline V gene are DFQATT and SNEGSKA (reference sequence). The V segment lost 3 bases and the J segment 4 bases; nucleotides outside the gene matches: 4. The CDR3 extends over 13 amino acids. CDR3 protein: CSASSGMADTQYF. In nucleotides, the CDR3 is TGCAGTGCTAGCAGCGGGATGGCAGATACGCAGTATTTT.